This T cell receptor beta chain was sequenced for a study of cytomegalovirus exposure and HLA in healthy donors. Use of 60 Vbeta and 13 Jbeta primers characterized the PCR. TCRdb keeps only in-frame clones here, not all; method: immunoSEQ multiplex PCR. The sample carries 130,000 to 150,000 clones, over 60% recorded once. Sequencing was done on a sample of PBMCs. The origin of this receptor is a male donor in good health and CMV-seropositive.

CDR3 sequence: CASSQGDRNIQYF. DNA of the CDR3: TGTGCCAGCAGCCAAGGGGACAGAAACATTCAGTACTTC. The chain has TRBV4-2 and TRBJ2-4, with 7 bases identical to TRBD1. Trimming at V came to 1 base and at J to 6 bases, leaving 0 bases not matched to a gene. CDR3 length: 13 residues. Germline V lookup: CDR1 LGHNA, CDR2 YNFKEQ.